A single sample is the source of the 21 T cell receptor beta chains below, sequenced in a study of cytomegalovirus exposure and HLA in healthy donors. Profiling relied on immunoSEQ multiplex PCR, and the TCRdb table lists in-frame clones only, not all of them. The sample records 250,000 to 350,000 clones, around 86% being singletons. The sequenced sample consisted of PBMCs. The receptors shown here come from a woman younger than 30 in good health and CMV-seronegative.

The chain combines TRBV6-5 with TRBJ2-7, with D possibly matching TRBD2 (6 bases). The germline V gene has CDR1 MNHEY and CDR2 SVGAGI. Trimming took 0 bases from V and 6 from J, leaving 12 bases between them. This CDR3 comprises 14 residues. CDR3 amino acids: CASSYSEGASEQYF. CDR3 nucleotide sequence: TGTGCCAGCAGTTACTCGGAGGGAGCATCCGAGCAGTACTTC.

This chain uses TRBV11-2 with TRBJ2-1; a possible D gene is TRBD2 (7 bases). Looked up from germline, CDR1 is SGHAT and CDR2 is FQNNGV. With 5 bases removed from V and 9 bases from J, the gap between germline ends came to 14 bases. The CDR3 runs to 13 residues. CDR3 amino acids: CASSRPGGGEQFF. The CDR3 DNA sequence: TGTGCCAGCAGCCGACCGGGGGGCGGTGAGCAGTTCTTC.

This clone is a singleton in its sample. One end of the junction fails to match germline, which may point to a read error. V usage is TRBV28 and J usage is TRBJ2-7; perhaps TRBD1 as D (6 bases). Germline lookup yields CDR1 MDHEN and CDR2 SYDVKM. The CDR3 sequence is 13 residues long. The CDR3 region is CASSRTGSSEQYF. CDR3 sequence (DNA): TGTGCCAGCAGCCGTACAGGGTCCTCCGAGCAGTACTTC.

The chain joins TRBV7-8 to TRBJ2-5; 7 positions agree with TRBD1. J gave up 5 bases and V 6 bases, and 6 bases lay outside the gene matches. Germline V gene lookup returns CDR1 SGHVS and CDR2 FQNEAQ. CDR3 length: 13 residues. In DNA form, the CDR3 reads TGTGCCAGCAGAACAGGGGTCGGGGAGACCCAGTACTTC. Its protein is CASRTGVGETQYF.

This chain uses TRBV4-3 with TRBJ2-3; 7 positions agree with TRBD2. Trimming took 6 bases from V and 0 from J; bases not matched to a gene: 6. Germline CDR1 reads LGHNA; CDR2 reads YSLEER. CDR3 size: 15 residues. The CDR3 coding sequence is TGCGCCAGCAGTCCGCTAGCGGCTAGCACAGATACGCAGTATTTT. Translating gives CASSPLAASTDTQYF.

CDR3 protein: CASSSTGYEQYF. CDR3 in DNA: TGTGCCAGCAGTTCCACAGGGTACGAGCAGTACTTC. This chain uses TRBV28 with TRBJ2-7, with D maybe TRBD1 (6 bases). The CDR3 is 12 amino acids. Trimming removed 4 bases at V and 4 bases at J, with 8 bases between. In germline, CDR1 is MDHEN, CDR2 SYDVKM.

The chain joins TRBV9 to TRBJ2-7; D may be TRBD2 (5 bases). The CDR3 is 13 amino acids. CDR1 and CDR2 from the germline V gene are SGDLS and YYNGEE. Trimming pared 4 bases from V and 2 bases from J, leaving 10 bases between. CDR3 sequence: CASSPEGAYEQYF. DNA for the CDR3: TGTGCCAGCAGCCCCGAGGGAGCCTACGAGCAGTACTTC.

The rearrangement links TRBV5-4 to TRBJ2-2; 7 nucleotides match TRBD1. The V and J ends lost 4 bases and 2 bases, in that order; junction bases with no gene match: 11. The CDR3 consists of 17 residues. Germline loops: CDR1 SGHNT, CDR2 YYREEE (reference sequence). CDR3 region: CASSARSQGRNTGELFF. The CDR3 nucleotides read TGTGCCAGCAGCGCCCGCTCACAGGGGCGTAACACCGGGGAGCTGTTTTTT.

CDR3 DNA: TGTGCCAGCAGTCCAATGACAGGGTCCTTTGGCACAGATACGCAGTATTTT. Translation gives CASSPMTGSFGTDTQYF. The chain joins TRBV27 to TRBJ2-3; 7 positions match TRBD1. The germline V gene has CDR1 MNHEY and CDR2 SMNVEV (reference sequence). The CDR3 covers 17 residues. Trimming removed 5 bases from V and 1 base from J; junction bases left unmatched: 12.

The chain recombines TRBV2 with TRBJ2-5, with TRBD2 matching over 12 bases. Germline assignment: CDR1 SNHLY and CDR2 FYNNEI. This CDR3 region has 15 residues. Trimming took 6 bases from V and 5 from J; bases not matched to a gene: 7. The CDR3 DNA reads TGTGCCAGCAGCTCGGGACTAGCGGGTTCTGAGACCCAGTACTTC. Protein product: CASSSGLAGSETQYF.

The genes are TRBV9 and TRBJ2-3; maybe TRBD1 (6 bases). V was cut by 1 base and J by 2 bases, with 8 bases left in between. This CDR3 spans 14 amino acids. CDR1 and CDR2 from the germline V gene are SGDLS and YYNGEE. This CDR3 reads CASSVTGNTDTQYF. The DNA of the CDR3 is TGTGCCAGCAGCGTAACAGGGAACACAGATACGCAGTATTTT.

The V gene is TRBV15, the J gene TRBJ2-5; TRBD2 is a possible D gene (5 bases). V lost 3 bases and J 3 bases, leaving 17 bases between the germline ends. CDR3 length equals 16 residues. Germline V gene sequence: CDR1 LNHNV, CDR2 YYDKDF (reference sequence). The CDR3 reads CATSSLELAVEETQYF. The CDR3, as DNA: TGTGCCACCAGCAGCTTAGAGCTAGCAGTGGAAGAGACCCAGTACTTC.

V usage is TRBV19 and J usage is TRBJ1-2; D unresolved. The CDR3 runs to 14 residues. Looked up from germline, CDR1 is LNHDA and CDR2 is SQIVND (reference sequence). V was pared by 7 bases and J by 0 bases, with 12 bases between. This CDR3 is CASNTQEANYGYTF. CDR3 bases: TGTGCCAGTAATACGCAGGAGGCTAACTATGGCTACACCTTC.

This clone appeared once. The V call is TRBV12-5, the J call TRBJ2-5; D might be TRBD1 (7 bases). The V and J ends lost 5 bases and 4 bases respectively, with 8 bases between them. Germline V gene lookup returns CDR1 LGHNT and CDR2 FRNRAP. The CDR3 contains 12 residues. CDR3: CASGQGGETQYF. CDR3 nucleotide sequence: TGTGCTAGTGGTCAGGGGGGAGAGACCCAGTACTTC. The full variable domain, completed using reference TRBV12-5 and TRBJ2-5, is DARVTQTPRHKVTEMGQEVTMRCQPILGHNTVFWYRQTMMQGLELLAYFRNRAPLDDSGMPKDRFSAEMPDATLATLKIQPSEPRDSAVYFCASGQGGETQYFGPGTRLLVL.

The V gene is TRBV6-6, the J gene TRBJ1-5; D is uncertain. The CDR3 has 14 amino acids. Trimming stripped 2 bases from V and 4 bases from J, with 9 bases between. CDR1 MNHNY and CDR2 SVGAGI come from the germline V gene (reference sequence). In DNA form, the CDR3 reads TGTGCCAGCAGTTACGGGAGTGGGAATCAGCCCCAGCATTTT. Its translation: CASSYGSGNQPQHF.

The chain combines TRBV27 with TRBJ2-7; 13 bases map to TRBD2. V trimming: 6 bases; J trimming: 6 bases; junction bases outside the gene matches: 5. The CDR3 runs 14 residues. The germline gives CDR1 MNHEY, CDR2 SMNVEV (reference sequence). The CDR3 here is CASRRLAGGGEQYF. The CDR3 nucleotides are TGTGCCAGCAGGCGACTAGCGGGAGGAGGCGAGCAGTACTTC.

The chain employs TRBV7-3 and TRBJ2-2, with D possibly being TRBD2 (6 bases). The germline V gene encodes CDR1 SGHTA and CDR2 FQGTGA. The CDR3 extends over 16 amino acids. Trimming removed 5 bases at V and 3 bases at J, with 16 bases between. CDR3 DNA: TGTGCCAGCAGCGCCAATAGCGGAGGACACACCGGGGAGCTGTTTTTT. Translating it yields CASSANSGGHTGELFF.

The chain recombines TRBV6-4 with TRBJ2-7; 8 nucleotides agree with TRBD1. The ends lost 7 bases at V and 0 bases at J; junction bases unmatched: 11. CDR1 MRHNA and CDR2 SNTAGT come from the germline V gene. CDR3 size: 16 residues. The CDR3 bases are TGTGCCAGCATTTCCTGGCGGGGACAGGACTCCTACGAGCAGTACTTC. Protein: CASISWRGQDSYEQYF.

This clone appeared a single time. The chain is built from TRBV28 and TRBJ2-1; maybe TRBD2 (6 bases). Germline V gene lookup returns CDR1 MDHEN and CDR2 SYDVKM. The CDR3 is 15 residues long. The ends were cut back, 6 bases at V and 7 bases at J, with 19 bases in the middle. The CDR3 sequence: CASRGTGGVGNEQFF. The CDR3 DNA follows: TGTGCCAGCAGAGGAACCGGCGGGGTCGGGAATGAGCAGTTCTTC.

The genes are TRBV4-1 and TRBJ1-4; a possible D gene is TRBD1 (5 bases). Looked up from germline, CDR1 is MGHRA and CDR2 is YSYEKL. The CDR3 consists of 17 residues. Trimming removed 1 base at V and 4 bases at J, with 16 bases between. The CDR3 is CASSQVVRAGGNEKLFF. CDR3 bases: TGCGCCAGCAGCCAAGTAGTTAGGGCGGGGGGTAATGAAAAACTGTTTTTT.

CDR3: CASRPDYGLNTEAFF. CDR3 in DNA: TGTGCCAGCAGGCCCGACTATGGTTTGAACACTGAAGCTTTCTTT. The chain links TRBV13 to TRBJ1-1, with no clear D. The V end was cut by 6 bases, the J end by 0 bases, with 14 bases between. This CDR3 region has 15 residues. The germline V gene has CDR1 PRHDT and CDR2 FYEKMQ (reference sequence).